This T cell receptor (beta chain) came from a study of OX40 agonist ivuxolimab in advanced cancers. Notes on the research overall: Ivuxolimab, which targeted the costimulatory receptor OX40 (CD134), was an agonistic, fully human IgG2 monoclonal antibody. The dose-escalation cohort was 82.7% male with a mean age of approximately 60 years, ranging from 23 to 79. Partial responses occurred in three dose-escalation patients: two with cutaneous melanoma and one with hepatocellular carcinoma. Patients were allowed to have had prior anti-PD-1, anti-PD-L1 or anti-CTLA-4 therapy, and around 40% of the dose-escalation patients had previously received checkpoint inhibitors. Intravenous ivuxolimab was administered to patients every 2 weeks at six dose levels: 0.01, 0.1, 0.3, 1.5, 3 and 10 mg/kg. The paper describes the monotherapy dose-escalation part (N ≈ 52 patients) of the phase I trial of ivuxolimab. Of the roughly 51 patients in dose escalation, 19 had hepatocellular carcinoma, about 15 had melanoma, 9 had renal cell carcinoma and 9 had head and neck cancer. The purpose of peripheral TCRbeta sequencing was to test whether ivuxolimab changed TCR sequence diversity and led to clonal T-cell expansion.

Sequences LNHDA (CDR1) and SQIVND (CDR2) are obtained from the germline V gene (reference sequence). Including the terminal cysteine and phenylalanine, the CDR3 comprises 14 residues. Of the read, only the CDR3 DNA is kept; its 42 bases are in frame from base 1. The junction shows trimming of 7 bases on V and 0 bases on J, plus 9 bases between the germline ends. Genomic DNA was isolated from the sorted cells so that the TCRbeta CDR3 region could be sequenced. TCRbeta CDR3 regions were sequenced using the immunoSEQ Assay. TCRdb provides this immuneACCESS table in a form limited to in-frame rearrangements. Some clones are lacking; in checked studies, under half of them reflect an unresolved V gene, and why the rest are absent is not known. This sample holds 65,000 to 80,000 clones; over 80% were observed only once. The ten top clones hold 0.53% of the sample. As to this clone: Its target antigen remains unknown. It has no much larger one-base neighbor in the sample; base qualities were not kept.

Patients with autoimmune disease history or receiving systemic immunosuppression were excluded from the trial. Peripheral blood for TCR sequencing was drawn from every dose cohort at baseline, at cycle 4 day 1 and at cycle 7 day 1. The samples were taken from a phase I, first-in-human, multicenter, open-label dose-escalation trial of ivuxolimab. The trial enrolled adults with locally advanced or metastatic head and neck squamous cell, hepatocellular, melanoma or renal cell carcinoma. Before TCR sequencing, CD4+ and CD8+ T cells were separately sorted from peripheral blood. Overall study outcomes, separate from this receptor: At doses from 0.1 to 3.0 mg/kg, clonal expansion was seen in both CD4+ and CD8+ blood T cells between baseline and week 6. After ivuxolimab, CD8+ T cells had more expanded clones than CD4+ T cells on average. Antigen specificity was not determined for the clonally expanded peripheral T cells. Low levels of normalized T-cell clonal expansion were also shown by some nonresponding patients. In the 0.1-3.0 mg/kg groups, partial responders had among the lowest normalized peripheral clonal expansion, particularly in CD8+ T cells.

The TCR sequence derives from an adult with an advanced solid tumor such as melanoma, head and neck, liver or kidney cancer. Sequences were derived from CD4+ or CD8+ T cells sorted from blood, sampled in a trial of the OX40 agonist ivuxolimab. This receptor chain uses TRBV19 and TRBJ2-2, with the D gene not clear enough to name. Here the CDR3 is given as CASKWATNTGELFF. The bases are TGTGCCAGTAAGTGGGCGACGAACACCGGGGAGCTGTTTTTT.